This T cell receptor beta chain originates from a study of PD-L1 blockade in urothelial cancer. This table comes from immunoSEQ multiplex PCR, and its TCRdb copy is limited to in-frame clones, with some not included. The sample shows 50,000 to 60,000 clones, over 70% of them seen only once. Germline V CDR1 and CDR2: MGHRA, YSYEKL. The CDR3 extends over 16 amino acids. V lost 0 bases and J lost 4, with 13 bases in between. The clonotype originates from a man in his forties or fifties with urothelial cancer. The sample here was PBMCs, taken around atezolizumab (anti-PD-L1) treatment. This rearrangement joins TRBV4-1 to TRBJ1-5; D is undetermined. Here the CDR3 DNA reads TGCGCCAGCAGCCAAGATAGAGCGGGAGAGAATCAGCCCCAGCATTTT. Its translation: CASSQDRAGENQPQHF.